This T cell receptor beta chain was recorded in a study of cytomegalovirus exposure and HLA in healthy donors. Whole-study results and caveats: While the bulk of TCR sequences proved rare, some public TCRs turned up in many donors. In vitro, three CMV-associated chains proved specific for CMV antigens. Both high specificity and high sensitivity reportedly marked the classifier's diagnosis of cytomegalovirus status.

J gave up 5 bases and V 0 bases, and 1 base lay outside the gene matches. Germline CDR1 and CDR2: SGHNT and YYREEE (reference sequence). The CDR3 loop spans 15 amino acids. In this sample, this clone turned up once. Its antigen is still unknown. Measured with immunoSEQ multiplex PCR; TCRdb has only the in-frame clones, and not every one. In the table there are around 98,000 clones, about 88% of which are singletons. Sequenced sample: PBMCs. The rearrangement links TRBV5-4 to TRBJ2-1; 11 nucleotides match TRBD2. This receptor was taken from a man aged 18 to 29 in good health and CMV-seropositive. CDR3 loop: CASSLVAGGDNEQFF. In nucleotides, the CDR3 is TGTGCCAGCAGCTTGGTAGCGGGAGGGGACAATGAGCAGTTCTTC.